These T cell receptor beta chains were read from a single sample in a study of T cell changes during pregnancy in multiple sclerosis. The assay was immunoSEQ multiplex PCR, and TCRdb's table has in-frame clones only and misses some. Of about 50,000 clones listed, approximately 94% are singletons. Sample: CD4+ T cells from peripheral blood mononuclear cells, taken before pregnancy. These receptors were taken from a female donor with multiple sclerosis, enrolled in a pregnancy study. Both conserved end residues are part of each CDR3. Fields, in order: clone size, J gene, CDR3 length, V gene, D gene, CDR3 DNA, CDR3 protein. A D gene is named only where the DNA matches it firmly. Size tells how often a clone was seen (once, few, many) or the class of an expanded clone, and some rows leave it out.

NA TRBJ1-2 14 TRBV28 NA TGTGCCAGCAGTTTGGCAGGGGTCTTCTATGGCTACACCTTC CASSLAGVFYGYTF
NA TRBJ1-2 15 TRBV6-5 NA TGTGCCAGCAGTTACTCGCACTCAGGGTTGAAAGGCTACACCTTC CASSYSHSGLKGYTF
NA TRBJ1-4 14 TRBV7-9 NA TGTGCCAGCAGCTTAGCCAGCAGGGCTGAAAAACTGTTTTTT CASSLASRAEKLFF
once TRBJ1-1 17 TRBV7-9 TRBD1 TGTGCCAGCAGCTCTCCGGGACAGAGAGCCCCTGGGACTGAAGCTTTCTTT CASSSPGQRAPGTEAFF
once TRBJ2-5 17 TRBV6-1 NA TGTGCCAGCAGTGAATGGGCGTCACAGGCCAACCAAGAGACCCAGTACTTC CASSEWASQANQETQYF
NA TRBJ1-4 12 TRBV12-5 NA TGTGCTAGTGGTTTGTTAGGGGGAAAACTGTTTTTT CASGLLGGKLFF
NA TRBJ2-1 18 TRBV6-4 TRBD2 TGTGCCAGCAGTGAGGGGGGCCGGGGGACTAGCGGGAAGAATGAGCAGTTCTTC CASSEGGRGTSGKNEQFF
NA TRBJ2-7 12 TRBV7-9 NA TGTGCCAGCAGCCCGGTGGGGGCCGCCGTGTACTTC CASSPVGAAVYF
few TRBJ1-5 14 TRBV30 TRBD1 TGTGCCTGGGGCGTGGGACAGCGCAATCAGCCCCAGCATTTT CAWGVGQRNQPQHF
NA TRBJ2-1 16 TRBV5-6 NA TGTGCCAGCAGCTTGGCGGTAAAGAGCTCCTACAATGAGCAGTTCTTC CASSLAVKSSYNEQFF
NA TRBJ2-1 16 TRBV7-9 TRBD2 TGTGCCAGCAGCCCGCCGACTAGCGGGAGGGTCAATGAGCAGTTCTTC CASSPPTSGRVNEQFF
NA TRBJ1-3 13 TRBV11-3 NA TGTGCCAGCAGCGCAGACACTGGAAACACCATATATTTT CASSADTGNTIYF
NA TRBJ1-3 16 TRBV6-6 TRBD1 TGTGCCAGCAGACCGGGACAGGGGCGCTCTGGAAACACCATATATTTT CASRPGQGRSGNTIYF
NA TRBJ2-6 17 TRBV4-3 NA TGCGCCAGCAGCCAAGCCGTAGGGGGGGGTGGGGCCAACGTCCTGACTTTC CASSQAVGGGGANVLTF
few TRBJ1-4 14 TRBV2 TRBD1 TGTGCCAGCAGTGGCCGGGACAGGGTTGGAAAACTGTTTTTT CASSGRDRVGKLFF
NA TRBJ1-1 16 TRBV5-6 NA TGTGCCAGCAGCTTGGCCGGAGGCCCCGGCAACACTGAAGCTTTCTTT CASSLAGGPGNTEAFF
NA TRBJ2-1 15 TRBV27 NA TGTGCCAGCAGTCCGAGTACGGGACACTACAATGAGCAGTTCTTC CASSPSTGHYNEQFF
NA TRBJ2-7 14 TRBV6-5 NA TGTGCCAGCAGGAGCAGGGGCCTCTCCTACGAGCAGTACTTC CASRSRGLSYEQYF
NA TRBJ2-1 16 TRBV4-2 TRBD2 TGTGCCAGCAGCCCCATCCAGAGCGGGAGAGGGAATGAGCAGTTCTTC CASSPIQSGRGNEQFF
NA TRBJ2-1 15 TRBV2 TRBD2 TGTGCCAGCAGCCCCCGGGGGGTGACTAGCGGGAAGCAGTTCTTC CASSPRGVTSGKQFF
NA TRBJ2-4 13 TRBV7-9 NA TGTGCCAGCAGCCGAGGACAGAACGCCATTCAGTACTTC CASSRGQNAIQYF
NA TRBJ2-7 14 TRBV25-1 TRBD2 TGTGCCAGCAGTGCACGGACTAGCGACTACGAGCAGTACTTC CASSARTSDYEQYF
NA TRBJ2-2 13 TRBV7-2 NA TGTGCCAGCAGCCTACAGCCCACCGGGGAGCTGTTTTTT CASSLQPTGELFF
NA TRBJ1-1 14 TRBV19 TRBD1 TGTGCCAGTAGTGTACGACAGGGGAACACTGAAGCTTTCTTT CASSVRQGNTEAFF
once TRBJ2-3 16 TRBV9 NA TGTGCCAGCAGCGTAGAAGAAGCTCCCATAAGAGATACGCAGTATTTT CASSVEEAPIRDTQYF
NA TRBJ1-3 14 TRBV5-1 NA TGCGCCAGCAGCCTGGGAGCCTCTGGAAACACCATATATTTT CASSLGASGNTIYF
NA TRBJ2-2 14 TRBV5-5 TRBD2 TGTGCCAGCAGCTACCTACTAGCGAGCGGGGAGCTGTTTTTT CASSYLLASGELFF
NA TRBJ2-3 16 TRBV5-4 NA TGTGCCAGCAGCTTGGGGGGGCCTAGTGCGGCAGATACGCAGTATTTT CASSLGGPSAADTQYF
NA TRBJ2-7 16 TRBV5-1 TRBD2 TGCGCCAGCAGCTTGGGTAGCGGGAGTGCCGTTTACGAGCAGTACTTC CASSLGSGSAVYEQYF
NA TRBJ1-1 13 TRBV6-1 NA TGTGCCAGCAGTGACTTACAGGGTAGCGAAGCTTTCTTT CASSDLQGSEAFF
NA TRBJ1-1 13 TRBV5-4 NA TGTGCCAGCAGCTTGAGGGGGTGGACTGAAGCTTTCTTT CASSLRGWTEAFF
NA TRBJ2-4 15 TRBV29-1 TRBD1 TGCAGCGTTGAAGAAGGGAAGGGGGCTGGGGACATTCAGTACTTC CSVEEGKGAGDIQYF
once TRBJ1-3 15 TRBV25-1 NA TGTGCCAGCAGTGGAATGGGGGGCTCTGGAAACACCATATATTTT CASSGMGGSGNTIYF
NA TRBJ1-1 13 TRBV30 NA TGTGCCTGGAGTAGAAGACGCGGGGCAGAAGCTTTCTTT CAWSRRRGAEAFF
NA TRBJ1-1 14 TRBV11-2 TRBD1 TGTGCCAGCAGCATCGGGACAGGGTCAACTGAAGCTTTCTTT CASSIGTGSTEAFF
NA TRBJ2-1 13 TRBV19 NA TGTGCCAGTAGTGTGACAGGCTACAATGAGCAGTTCTTC CASSVTGYNEQFF
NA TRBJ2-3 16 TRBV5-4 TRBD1 TGTGCCAGCAGCTTCCCCACCGGGACAGGGGTTGGTACGCAGTATTTT CASSFPTGTGVGTQYF
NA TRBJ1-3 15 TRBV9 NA TGTGCCAGCAGCGTCTACCAGGGGTCTGGAAACACCATATATTTT CASSVYQGSGNTIYF
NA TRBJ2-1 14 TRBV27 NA TGTGCCAGCAGTCCAGGACTGCTACACAATGAGCAGTTCTTC CASSPGLLHNEQFF
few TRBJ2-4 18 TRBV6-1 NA TGTGCCAGCAGTGAAGGGCAGGTGACCACCCTAGCCAAAAACATTCAGTACTTC CASSEGQVTTLAKNIQYF
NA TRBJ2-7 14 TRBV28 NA TGTGCCAGCAGCACTCAACAGGGGAGGTACGAGCAGTACTTC CASSTQQGRYEQYF
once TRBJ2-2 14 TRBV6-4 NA TGTGCCAGCAGTGAACAACCTAACACCGGGGAGCTGTTTTTT CASSEQPNTGELFF
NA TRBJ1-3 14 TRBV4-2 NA TGTGCCAGCAGCCAAGAACGCGGGAGAAACACCATATATTTT CASSQERGRNTIYF
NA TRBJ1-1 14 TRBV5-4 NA TGTGCCAGCAGACGGGGAGGTAGGGGCACTGAAGCTTTCTTT CASRRGGRGTEAFF
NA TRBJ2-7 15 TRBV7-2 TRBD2 TGTGCCAGCAGCCCACGGACTAGCGCGCTTTACGAGCAGTACTTC CASSPRTSALYEQYF
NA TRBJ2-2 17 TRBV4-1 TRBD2 TGCGCCAGCAGCTCAGACCAGGGACTAGCGGGATCCGGGGAGCTGTTTTTT CASSSDQGLAGSGELFF
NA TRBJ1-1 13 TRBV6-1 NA TGTGCCAGCAGACAGGTGGGGAACACTGAAGCTTTCTTT CASRQVGNTEAFF
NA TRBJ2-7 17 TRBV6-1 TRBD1 TGTGCCAGCAGTAAAGGACAGGGAATGCTCTACTCCTACGAGCAGTACTTC CASSKGQGMLYSYEQYF
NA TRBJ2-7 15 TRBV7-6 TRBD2 TGTGCCAGCAGCCCGCCGGGACTAGAGGGGTACGAGCAGTACTTC CASSPPGLEGYEQYF
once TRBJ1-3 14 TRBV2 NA TGTGCCAGCACTGAGGGAGGGTTGGGAAACACCATATATTTT CASTEGGLGNTIYF
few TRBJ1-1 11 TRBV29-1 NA TGCAGCGTTGAAGGTCAGGGTGAAGCTTTCTTT CSVEGQGEAFF
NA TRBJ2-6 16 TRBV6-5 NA TGTGCCAGCAGTTACGAGGGAGGTCCCGGGGCCAACGTCCTGACTTTC CASSYEGGPGANVLTF
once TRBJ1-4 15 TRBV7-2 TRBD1 TGTGCCAGCAGCCAACGGAGGGGGCAGGGAGAAAAACTGTTTTTT CASSQRRGQGEKLFF
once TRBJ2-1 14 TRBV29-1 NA TGCAGCGTTGACAGGTCCGGAACCTACAATGAGCAGTTCTTC CSVDRSGTYNEQFF
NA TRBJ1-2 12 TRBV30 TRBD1 TGTGCCTGGACAGGGGGAAACTATGGCTACACCTTC CAWTGGNYGYTF
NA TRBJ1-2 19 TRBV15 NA TGTGCCACCAGCAGAAGGTCAGGGCGGGACCAACATGGCAAGTATGGCTACACCTTC CATSRRSGRDQHGKYGYTF
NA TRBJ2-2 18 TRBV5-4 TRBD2 TGTGCCAGCAGCACTTCCCCGATAGCGGGAGGAGGCACCGGGGAGCTGTTTTTT CASSTSPIAGGGTGELFF
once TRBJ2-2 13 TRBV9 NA TGTGCCAGCACTGCAGGTCTCACCGGGGAGCTGTTTTTT CASTAGLTGELFF